Listed here is a single T cell receptor (beta chain). This sample was included in a study of shared clonotypes between healthy human individuals. Produced via immunoSEQ multiplex PCR; TCRdb's table is partial and in-frame only. This table holds over a million clones, around 78% found once. Trimming removed 7 bases from V and 3 bases from J, with 9 bases in between. Looked up from germline, CDR1 is MDHEN and CDR2 is SYDVKM. This CDR3 has 12 residues. The chain combines TRBV28 with TRBJ1-2; D possibly corresponds to TRBD1 (5 bases). Sequenced: memory CD4+ T cells from PBMCs. The subset denotes: CD45RA-negative fraction. The receptor comes from a man younger than 35 in good health. Some clones in this sample may be carry-over from other donors' samples. CDR3 protein: CASTDRYYGYTF. The DNA of the CDR3 is TGTGCCAGCACTGACAGATACTATGGCTACACCTTC.